Below, 20 T cell receptor beta chains from the same sample are listed, as sequenced in a study of blood T cell repertoires in COVID-19. TCRdb keeps only in-frame clones here, not all; method: immunoSEQ multiplex PCR. The sample includes about 140,000 clones, about 75% of them seen just once. Sequencing was done on a sample of PBMCs or T cells enriched from blood (not recorded which). These TCRs come from a woman between 50 and 59 years old who had recovered from COVID-19.

The chain joins TRBV19 to TRBJ2-7; 8 bases agree with TRBD1. Looked up from germline, CDR1 is LNHDA and CDR2 is SQIVND (reference sequence). Trimming removed 5 bases from V and 5 bases from J; junction bases left unmatched: 14. This CDR3 has 16 amino acids. The CDR3 coding sequence is TGTGCCAGTAGTCCTGGGTCAGGGGGCCGTTTCGACGAGCAGTACTTC. Translating it yields CASSPGSGGRFDEQYF. Complete variable domain (other parts from reference TRBV19 and TRBJ2-7): DGGITQSPKYLFRKEGQNVTLSCEQNLNHDAMYWYRQDPGQGLRLIYYSQIVNDFQKGDIAEGYSVSREKKESFPLTVTSAQKNPTAFYLCASSPGSGGRFDEQYFGPGTRLTVT.

V gene TRBV6-5 combines with J gene TRBJ2-7; possible D gene TRBD1, 6 bases. The germline gives CDR1 MNHEY, CDR2 SVGAGI. The V gene lost 7 bases and the J gene lost 6 bases, with 13 bases spanning the gap. The CDR3 totals 12 residues. CDR3: CASKNRVAEQYF. The CDR3 bases are TGTGCCAGCAAAAACAGGGTAGCCGAGCAGTACTTC.

The chain uses TRBV3-1 (or the pseudogene TRBV3-2) and TRBJ1-5; TRBD1 agrees at 10 bases. The germline gives CDR1 LGHDT, CDR2 YNNKEL (reference sequence). This CDR3 contains 15 residues. V lost 1 base, J lost 6 bases, and 3 bases stayed unmatched. CDR3 in amino acids: CASSQGQGAGQPQHF. The CDR3 region has the DNA TGTGCCAGCAGCCAAGGACAGGGGGCGGGTCAGCCCCAGCATTTT.

This clone was counted a single time. This chain connects TRBV5-1 to TRBJ2-5; weak D call: TRBD1 (6 bases). The CDR3 is 15 residues long. V lost 4 bases, J lost 1 base, and 14 bases lay in between. The germline V gene encodes CDR1 SGHRS and CDR2 YFSETQ. The CDR3 spells CASSPQGNVQETQYF. The DNA of the CDR3 is TGCGCCAGCAGCCCACAGGGTAACGTCCAAGAGACCCAGTACTTC.

V and J are TRBV28 and TRBJ2-7, with D tentatively TRBD2 (5 bases). The CDR3 runs 17 residues. Germline-derived CDR1 and CDR2 are MDHEN and SYDVKM. V lost 5 bases and J lost 4, with 24 bases in between. CDR3 region: CASSPTLRTDSSYEQYF. The CDR3 DNA follows: TGTGCCAGCAGTCCCACCCTGAGGACGGACTCGAGTTACGAGCAGTACTTC.

This rearrangement joins TRBV10-1 to TRBJ2-3, with 14 bases fitting TRBD2. Germline CDR1 and CDR2: WNHNN and SYGVQD (reference sequence). After removal of 6 bases from V and 6 bases from J, the junction contained 8 bases not matched to a gene. The length of the CDR3 is 16 residues. The CDR3 here is CASSPTSGRAADTQYF. The CDR3 DNA sequence: TGCGCCAGCAGCCCGACTAGCGGGAGGGCGGCGGATACGCAGTATTTT.

CDR3 nucleotides: TGTGCCGTAGCGGTAGCCAAAAACATTCAGTACTTC. It yields the protein CAVAVAKNIQYF. The gene calls are TRBV12-3 or TRBV12-4 and TRBJ2-4, with D possibly TRBD2 on 6 matching bases. This CDR3 has 12 amino acids. Trimming pared 11 bases from V and 0 bases from J, leaving 8 bases between.

The chain joins TRBV19 to TRBJ2-3, with 10 nucleotides matching TRBD2. The germline CDR1 and CDR2 sequences are LNHDA and SQIVND (reference sequence). The junction had 3 bases not matched to a gene; V was cut back by 1 base and J by 2 bases. This CDR3 contains 16 residues. The CDR3 region is CASSIGLAGYTDTQYF. The CDR3 DNA reads as TGTGCCAGTAGTATAGGACTAGCGGGCTACACAGATACGCAGTATTTT.

The chain couples TRBV10-3 to TRBJ1-6; 8 bases fit TRBD1. The V segment lost 11 bases and the J segment 10 bases; nucleotides outside the gene matches: 10. Germline V lookup: CDR1 ENHRY, CDR2 SYGVKD. This CDR3 comprises 13 residues. The chain's CDR3 is CAAGVQGDSPLHF. The CDR3 bases are TGTGCCGCGGGGGTACAGGGGGACTCACCCCTCCACTTT.

The CDR3: CASSLSGTGPHEQYF. The CDR3 DNA reads as TGTGCCAGCAGCTTGTCCGGGACAGGTCCCCACGAGCAGTACTTC. The chain combines TRBV11-3 with TRBJ2-7; 8 bases map to TRBD1. Trimming at V came to 3 bases and at J to 5 bases, leaving 9 bases not matched to a gene. The CDR3 covers 15 residues. Germline V gene data show CDR1 as SGHNT and CDR2 as YENEEA. The complete variable domain, with remaining parts taken from reference TRBV11-3 and TRBJ2-7, reads EAGVVQSPRYKIIEKKQPVAFWCNPISGHNTLYWYLQNLGQGPELLIRYENEEAVDDSQLPKDRFSAERLKGVDSTLKIQPAELGDSAVYLCASSLSGTGPHEQYFGPGTRLTVT.

The chain is built from TRBV4-1 and TRBJ2-1; 8 positions agree with TRBD1. After removal of 3 bases from V and 2 bases from J, the junction contained 9 bases not matched to a gene. Germline V gene lookup returns CDR1 MGHRA and CDR2 YSYEKL. CDR3 length equals 17 residues. DNA of the CDR3: TGCGCCAGCAGCCACCTACGGACAGGGCCTCCCTACAATGAGCAGTTCTTC. It encodes CASSHLRTGPPYNEQFF.

The chain recombines TRBV18 with TRBJ1-5; D unclear. This CDR3 comprises 15 residues. Germline assignment: CDR1 KGHSH and CDR2 LQKENI. V gave up 3 bases and J gave up 3 bases, with 12 bases separating them. Here the CDR3 reads CASSPGASLNQPQHF. The CDR3 DNA sequence: TGTGCCAGCTCACCGGGAGCCAGCCTCAATCAGCCCCAGCATTTT.

The rearrangement links TRBV5-1 to TRBJ2-3; D not certain. The CDR3 length is 17 residues. Germline lookup yields CDR1 SGHRS and CDR2 YFSETQ. With 3 bases removed from V and 3 bases from J, the gap between germline ends came to 20 bases. The CDR3 region has the DNA TGCGCCAGCAGCTCCCGACTTCCTACTTTCGATACAGATACGCAGTATTTT. Protein sequence: CASSSRLPTFDTDTQYF.

This chain uses TRBV11-3 with TRBJ2-7; a weak D match, TRBD1 (6 bases). V was trimmed by 6 bases and J by 2 bases, leaving 17 bases between them. This CDR3 has 15 residues. Germline CDR1 and CDR2: SGHNT and YENEEA. The DNA for the CDR3 is TGTGCCAGCAGGAGGAACCGGGACACGACCTACGAGCAGTACTTC. Translation: CASRRNRDTTYEQYF.

This clone was picked up a small number of times. The rearrangement joins TRBV7-9 to TRBJ1-5; D uncertain. CDR3 length: 16 amino acids. Trimming left V 5 bases short and J 5 bases short, with 19 bases between. CDR1 and CDR2 from the germline V gene are SEHNR and FQNEAQ (reference sequence). The CDR3 sequence: CASSNPRIGDHQPQHF. The CDR3 nucleotides read TGTGCCAGCAGCAACCCCCGGATCGGGGATCATCAGCCCCAGCATTTT.

This chain links TRBV5-4 with TRBJ1-3; the D is unclear. Germline CDR1 is SGHNT and CDR2 is YYREEE (reference sequence). The CDR3 loop spans 16 amino acids. Deletions cut 1 base from V and 2 bases from J, with 13 bases between. This CDR3 reads CASSLNGAGAGNTIYF. DNA of the CDR3: TGTGCCAGCAGCTTGAACGGAGCGGGAGCTGGAAACACCATATATTTT.

The gene calls are TRBV29-1 and TRBJ2-5; 7 bases fit TRBD1. The CDR3 has 12 residues. V shed 7 bases, J shed 2 bases, and the junction held 4 bases outside the gene matches. Germline V gene lookup returns CDR1 SQVTM and CDR2 ANQGSEA. This chain's CDR3 is CSGGQFQETQYF. DNA for the CDR3: TGCAGCGGGGGACAGTTTCAAGAGACCCAGTACTTC.

V usage is TRBV3-1 (or the pseudogene TRBV3-2) and J usage is TRBJ1-5; no reliable D call. CDR3 length: 14 amino acids. V shed 4 bases and J shed 7 bases, with 14 bases lying between them. Looked up from germline, CDR1 is LGHDT and CDR2 is YNNKEL (reference sequence). The CDR3 loop reads CASSLREAEQPQHF. DNA for the CDR3: TGTGCCAGCAGCCTCCGGGAGGCCGAACAGCCCCAGCATTTT.

V and J are TRBV4-2 and TRBJ2-5, with TRBD2 matching over 11 bases. Germline V gene lookup returns CDR1 LGHNA and CDR2 YNFKEQ. V lost 4 bases and J lost 2; bases outside the gene matches: 9. This CDR3 comprises 17 residues. The CDR3 protein is CASSRSRTSGGQETQYF. CDR3 DNA sequence: TGTGCCAGCAGCCGAAGTCGCACTAGCGGGGGACAAGAGACCCAGTACTTC.

The V gene is TRBV3-1 (or the pseudogene TRBV3-2), the J gene TRBJ1-2; D is uncertain. The CDR3 length is 16 residues. CDR1 is LGHDT, CDR2 YNNKEL, per germline (reference sequence). The V gene lost 4 bases and the J gene lost 1 base, with 16 bases spanning the gap. The CDR3 spells CASSPPSWRLNYGYTF. The CDR3, as DNA: TGTGCCAGCAGCCCACCCAGCTGGCGGCTTAACTATGGCTACACCTTC.